The 24 T cell receptor beta chains presented below share a single source sample, sequenced in a study of shared clonotypes between healthy human individuals. TCRdb keeps only in-frame clones here, not all; method: immunoSEQ multiplex PCR. The top ten hold roughly 0.36% of the sample, which has a few million clones, more than 80% seen once. The specimen was naive CD4+ T cells from PBMCs. Subset noted: CD45RA+ positively selected. These receptors were obtained from a man aged 18 to 29 in good health. Some clones in this sample may be carry-over from other donors' samples.

The CDR3, as DNA: TGTGCCAGCAGCGTAGGGGCCCAGTTCTCCTACAATGAGCAGTTCTTC. The encoded protein is CASSVGAQFSYNEQFF. The chain links TRBV9 to TRBJ2-1; D gene ambiguous. The germline CDR1 and CDR2 sequences are SGDLS and YYNGEE. The length of the CDR3 is 16 residues. The ends were cut back, 0 bases at V and 0 bases at J, with 10 bases in the middle. Together with reference TRBV9 and TRBJ2-1, the CDR3 gives the full variable domain: DSGVTQTPKHLITATGQRVTLRCSPRSGDLSVYWYQQSLDQGLQFLIQYYNGEERAKGNILERFSAQQFPDLHSELNLSSLELGDSALYFCASSVGAQFSYNEQFFGPGTRLTVL.

The count of this clone is one. The chain uses TRBV27 and TRBJ2-1, with TRBD1 matching over 7 bases. CDR1 is MNHEY and CDR2 is SMNVEV in the germline V gene (reference sequence). With 6 bases clipped from V and 3 bases from J, the junction kept 8 bases outside the gene matches. This CDR3 is 15 amino acids long. The CDR3 sequence: CASRSRQGRYNEQFF. In DNA, the CDR3 is TGTGCCAGCAGATCCCGACAGGGACGCTACAATGAGCAGTTCTTC.

The rearrangement uses TRBV6-1 and TRBJ1-5; D not certain. Germline values: CDR1 MNHNS, CDR2 SASEGT. Trimming took off 8 bases at V and 6 bases at J, with 17 bases between the two ends. The CDR3 totals 14 residues. CDR3 in DNA: TGTGCCAGCTGCTCGGCCGATAGAATTCAGCCCCAGCATTTT. Translated, it gives CASCSADRIQPQHF.

Concerning this clone itself: Other DNA sequences in the sample encode the same CDR3. The V gene is TRBV5-1, the J gene TRBJ1-5; 7 bases agree with TRBD1. Per germline, CDR1 SGHRS and CDR2 YFSETQ. The V and J ends lost 4 bases and 3 bases, in that order; junction bases with no gene match: 4. CDR3 length: 14 amino acids. This chain's CDR3 is CASSQGQPNQPQHF. In DNA, the CDR3 is TGCGCCAGCAGCCAGGGACAGCCCAATCAGCCCCAGCATTTT.

This rearrangement joins TRBV27 to TRBJ2-1; D uncertain. The germline CDR1 and CDR2 sequences are MNHEY and SMNVEV (reference sequence). V was trimmed by 4 bases and J by 5 bases, leaving 12 bases between them. The CDR3 has 14 residues. The CDR3 DNA reads TGTGCCAGCAGTTCCCCGAGCAGGAACAATGAGCAGTTCTTC. It encodes CASSSPSRNNEQFF.

This chain links TRBV7-9 with TRBJ2-6, with TRBD1 matching 8 bases. The trim removed 2 bases at V and 4 bases at J, leaving 13 bases unmatched. There are 19 residues in the CDR3. CDR1 and CDR2 from the germline V gene are SEHNR and FQNEAQ (reference sequence). This CDR3 is CASSLPGTGVSVGANVLTF. The DNA of the CDR3 is TGTGCCAGCAGCTTACCAGGGACAGGAGTCTCTGTGGGGGCCAACGTCCTGACTTTC.

This chain links TRBV14 with TRBJ2-1; D possibly matches TRBD1 or TRBD2 (8 bases each). V dropped 2 bases and J dropped 3 bases, with 20 bases sitting between them. Germline values: CDR1 SGHDN, CDR2 FVKESK. The CDR3 consists of 18 residues. The CDR3 sequence: CASSQRRTGTRLYNEQFF. The DNA for the CDR3 is TGTGCCAGCAGCCAACGAAGGACAGGGACTAGACTCTACAATGAGCAGTTCTTC.

The chain carries TRBV28 and TRBJ1-4; a possible D gene is TRBD1 (5 bases). The CDR3 runs 15 residues. With 6 bases removed from V and 3 bases from J, the gap between germline ends came to 14 bases. Per germline, CDR1 MDHEN and CDR2 SYDVKM. The CDR3 DNA reads TGTGCCAGCAGCCTCATCGGGGCTCCTAATGAAAAACTGTTTTTT. Translating it yields CASSLIGAPNEKLFF.

The chain couples TRBV10-3 to TRBJ2-3; the D is unclear. From germline, CDR1 is ENHRY and CDR2 SYGVKD. The germline V and J ends were trimmed by 10 bases and 1 base, with 12 bases remaining between them. This CDR3 comprises 13 residues. In DNA, the CDR3 is TGTGCCACAAAGATTGTTGGCACAGATACGCAGTATTTT. Its translation: CATKIVGTDTQYF.

About this clone itself: Different DNA sequences within this sample yield the same CDR3. V and J are TRBV6-6 and TRBJ1-2, with D unresolved. From germline, CDR1 is MNHNY and CDR2 SVGAGI (reference sequence). V lost 2 bases, J lost 0 bases, and 7 bases lay in between. This CDR3 spans 14 amino acids. The CDR3 is CASSYTGANYGYTF. CDR3 nucleotides: TGTGCCAGCAGTTACACGGGAGCTAACTATGGCTACACCTTC.

Only one count was recorded for this clone. This sequence joins TRBV5-4 and TRBJ2-5, with no clear D. V was shortened by 5 bases and J by 2 bases, with 7 bases between the two germline ends. Germline assignment: CDR1 SGHNT and CDR2 YYREEE (reference sequence). The CDR3 is made up of 12 amino acids. CDR3 in amino acids: CASRLGQETQYF. The CDR3 DNA reads TGTGCCAGCAGACTGGGACAAGAGACCCAGTACTTC.

The rearrangement joins TRBV7-9 to TRBJ2-1; tentative D call: TRBD2 (6 bases). This CDR3 spans 14 amino acids. Trimming pared 5 bases from V and 7 bases from J, leaving 15 bases between. The germline CDR1 and CDR2 sequences are SEHNR and FQNEAQ (reference sequence). The CDR3 spells CASSPGGLSNEQFF. The DNA of the CDR3 is TGTGCCAGCAGCCCAGGAGGGTTATCAAATGAGCAGTTCTTC.

J is TRBJ1-1 and V is TRBV19, with no clear D. Trimming removed 3 bases at V and 1 base at J, with 12 bases between. This CDR3 is built from 15 residues. Germline lookup yields CDR1 LNHDA and CDR2 SQIVND (reference sequence). DNA for the CDR3: TGTGCCAGTAGTATCCCGACACCCGAGAACACTGAAGCTTTCTTT. It translates to CASSIPTPENTEAFF. The variable domain in full, completed from reference TRBV19 and TRBJ1-1, reads DGGITQSPKYLFRKEGQNVTLSCEQNLNHDAMYWYRQDPGQGLRLIYYSQIVNDFQKGDIAEGYSVSREKKESFPLTVTSAQKNPTAFYLCASSIPTPENTEAFFGQGTRLTVV.

The chain joins TRBV2 to TRBJ1-2; D is undetermined. V was clipped by 5 bases and J by 8 bases, with 15 bases between them. CDR1 and CDR2 (germline): SNHLY, FYNNEI. This CDR3 is built from 13 residues. CDR3 in amino acids: CASSLEASIGYTF. As DNA, the CDR3 is TGTGCCAGCAGTCTGGAGGCCTCAATCGGCTACACCTTC. The variable domain in full, with the rest retrieved from reference TRBV2 and TRBJ1-2, is EPEVTQTPSHQVTQMGQEVILRCVPISNHLYFYWYRQILGQKVEFLVSFYNNEISEKSEIFDDQFSVERPDGSNFTLKIRSTKLEDSAMYFCASSLEASIGYTFGSGTRLTVV.

This clone was observed a single time. This rearrangement joins TRBV25-1 to TRBJ1-2; TRBD1 matches 8 bases. The germline CDR1 and CDR2 sequences are MGHDK and SYGVNS. The trim removed 6 bases at V and 8 bases at J, leaving 8 bases unmatched. This CDR3 spans 13 amino acids. The DNA of the CDR3 is TGTGCCAGCAGGGAACAGGGGGTCTCGGGCTACACCTTC. It codes for CASREQGVSGYTF.

The chain employs TRBV4-2 and TRBJ2-2; D is perhaps TRBD1 or TRBD2 (5 bases each). Germline V CDR1 and CDR2: LGHNA, YNFKEQ. The CDR3 contains 15 residues. V was shortened by 3 bases and J by 5 bases, with 13 bases between the two germline ends. Here the CDR3 reads CASSQAVEGTGELFF. In nucleotides, the CDR3 is TGTGCCAGCAGCCAGGCGGTTGAGGGGACCGGGGAGCTGTTTTTT.

The rearrangement joins TRBV5-6 to TRBJ1-2, with D possibly matching TRBD1 (5 bases). Germline assignment: CDR1 SGHDT and CDR2 YYEEEE. Trimming took 0 bases from V and 3 from J, leaving 12 bases between them. The CDR3 spans 15 residues. CDR3 amino acids: CASSLDGRAYYGYTF. The CDR3 DNA sequence: TGTGCCAGCAGCTTGGACGGCAGGGCTTACTATGGCTACACCTTC. The full variable domain, completed using reference TRBV5-6 and TRBJ1-2, is DAGVTQSPTHLIKTRGQQVTLRCSPKSGHDTVSWYQQALGQGPQFIFQYYEEEERQRGNFPDRFSGHQFPNYSSELNVNALLLGDSALYLCASSLDGRAYYGYTFGSGTRLTVV.

Concerning this clone: One end of the junction fails to match germline, which may point to a read error. This chain links TRBV2 with TRBJ2-1, with 11 nucleotides matching TRBD1. This CDR3 is built from 15 residues. CDR1 SNHLY and CDR2 FYNNEI come from the germline V gene. The CDR3 region is CASREGTGGVGEQFF. CDR3 sequence (DNA): TGTGCCAGCAGAGAAGGGACAGGGGGAGTGGGTGAGCAGTTCTTC.

As to this clone: One junction end does not reproduce the germline sequence, and a read error may be involved. V is TRBV14 and J is TRBJ2-5; D unclear. CDR3 length: 14 residues. Germline V gene data show CDR1 as SGHDN and CDR2 as FVKESK. CDR3 amino acids: CASSQVYTQGTQYF. CDR3 bases: TGTGCCAGCAGCCAGGTTTACACCCAAGGGACCCAGTACTTC.

In this sample, this clone turned up a few times. This CDR3 is also generated by other DNA sequences in the sample. The gene calls are TRBV4-3 and TRBJ1-2, with D unresolved. The CDR3 is 12 amino acids. Germline V gives CDR1 LGHNA, CDR2 YSLEER. V was clipped by 1 base and J by 2 bases, with 2 bases between them. The DNA for the CDR3 is TGCGCCAGCAGCCAAGGCAACTATGGCTACACCTTC. This sequence encodes CASSQGNYGYTF.

J is TRBJ2-7 and V is TRBV25-1; 10 bases agree with TRBD1. Germline CDR1 MGHDK, CDR2 SYGVNS. The CDR3 has 13 residues. The V segment lost 6 bases and the J segment 6 bases; nucleotides outside the gene matches: 5. The CDR3 DNA sequence: TGTGCCAGCAGAAGACAGGGGGCTGGCGAGCAGTACTTC. This sequence encodes CASRRQGAGEQYF.

The chain has TRBV5-5 and TRBJ2-5, with TRBD1 matching over 7 bases. The CDR3 extends over 14 amino acids. J gave up 7 bases and V 1 base, and 7 bases lay outside the gene matches. The germline gives CDR1 SGHKS, CDR2 YYEKEE (reference sequence). The CDR3 reads CASSLKGAEGTQYF. The CDR3 DNA follows: TGTGCCAGCAGCTTGAAGGGGGCTGAGGGGACCCAGTACTTC.

The chain links TRBV25-1 to TRBJ2-3; 7 bases map to TRBD2. The CDR3 contains 16 residues. From germline, CDR1 is MGHDK and CDR2 SYGVNS. With 7 bases clipped from V and 4 bases from J, the junction kept 14 bases outside the gene matches. CDR3 bases: TGTGCCAGCACCCCACAACGGAGCGGGAATTCAGATACGCAGTATTTT. This codes for CASTPQRSGNSDTQYF. The full variable domain, rest sourced from reference TRBV25-1 and TRBJ2-3, is EADIYQTPRYLVIGTGKKITLECSQTMGHDKMYWYQQDPGMELHLIHYSYGVNSTEKGDLSSESTVSRIRTEHFPLTLESARPSHTSQYLCASTPQRSGNSDTQYFGPGTRLTVL.

The chain links TRBV7-9 to TRBJ1-4, with 8 nucleotides matching TRBD1. This CDR3 has 15 residues. Looked up from germline, CDR1 is SEHNR and CDR2 is FQNEAQ (reference sequence). J was trimmed by 0 bases and V by 5 bases; bases with no gene match: 2. The CDR3 sequence is CASSIQGATNEKLFF. CDR3 nucleotide sequence: TGTGCCAGCAGCATACAGGGGGCAACTAATGAAAAACTGTTTTTT. The full variable domain, its missing parts supplied by reference TRBV7-9 and TRBJ1-4, is DTGVSQNPRHKITKRGQNVTFRCDPISEHNRLYWYRQTLGQGPEFLTYFQNEAQLEKSRLLSDRFSAERPKGSFSTLEIQRTEQGDSAMYLCASSIQGATNEKLFFGSGTQLSVL.